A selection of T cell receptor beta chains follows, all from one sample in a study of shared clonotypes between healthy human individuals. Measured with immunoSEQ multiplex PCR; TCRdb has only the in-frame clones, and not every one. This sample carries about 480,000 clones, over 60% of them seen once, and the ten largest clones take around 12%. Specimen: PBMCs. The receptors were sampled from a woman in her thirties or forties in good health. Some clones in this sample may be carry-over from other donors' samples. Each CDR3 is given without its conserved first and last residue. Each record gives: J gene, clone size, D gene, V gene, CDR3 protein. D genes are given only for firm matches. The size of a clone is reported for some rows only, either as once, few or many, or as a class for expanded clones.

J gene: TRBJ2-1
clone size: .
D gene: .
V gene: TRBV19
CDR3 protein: ASSTRDSSFRNEQF

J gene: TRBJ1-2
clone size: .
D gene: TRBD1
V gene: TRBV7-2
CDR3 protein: ASSSTTGGGYT

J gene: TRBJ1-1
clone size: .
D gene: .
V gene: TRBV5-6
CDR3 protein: ASTGGALNTEAF

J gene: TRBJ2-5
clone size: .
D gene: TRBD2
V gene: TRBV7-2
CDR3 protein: ASSPGTSGRGETQY

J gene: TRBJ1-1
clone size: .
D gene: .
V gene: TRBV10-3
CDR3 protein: AISEPMAIYLTEAF

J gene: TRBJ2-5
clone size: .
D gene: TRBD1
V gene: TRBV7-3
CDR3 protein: ASSLGTGYFETQY

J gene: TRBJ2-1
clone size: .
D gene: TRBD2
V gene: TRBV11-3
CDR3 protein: ASSLYEAGGNEQF

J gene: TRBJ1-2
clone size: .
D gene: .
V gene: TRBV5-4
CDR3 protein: ASSFRDYGYT

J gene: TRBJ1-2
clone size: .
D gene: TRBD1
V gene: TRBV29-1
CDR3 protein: SVQGGQGAFNYGYT

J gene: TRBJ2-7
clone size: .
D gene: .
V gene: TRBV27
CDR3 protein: ASRQGGSSYEQY

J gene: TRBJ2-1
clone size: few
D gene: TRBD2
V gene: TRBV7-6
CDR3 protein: ASRRLAGGYNEQF

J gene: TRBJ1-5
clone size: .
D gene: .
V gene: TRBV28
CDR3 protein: ASNPWGNRNQPQH

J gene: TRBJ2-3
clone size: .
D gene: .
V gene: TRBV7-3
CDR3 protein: ASSLSGPTDTQY

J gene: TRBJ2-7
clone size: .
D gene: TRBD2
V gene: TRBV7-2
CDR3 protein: ASSPISGSYEQY

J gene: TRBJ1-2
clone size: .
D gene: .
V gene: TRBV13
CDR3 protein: ASSLVVTYGYT

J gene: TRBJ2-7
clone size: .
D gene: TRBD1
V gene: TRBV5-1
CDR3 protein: ASSSPGTGAEQY

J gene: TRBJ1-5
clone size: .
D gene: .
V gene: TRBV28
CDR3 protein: ASSFAGSNQPQH

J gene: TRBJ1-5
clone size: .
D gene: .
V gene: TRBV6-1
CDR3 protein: ASSEGRDGNQPQH

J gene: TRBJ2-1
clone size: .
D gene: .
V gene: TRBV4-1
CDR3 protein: VSSQTVVSEQF

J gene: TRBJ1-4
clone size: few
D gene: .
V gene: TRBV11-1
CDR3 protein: ASSLEQGEASQGKLF

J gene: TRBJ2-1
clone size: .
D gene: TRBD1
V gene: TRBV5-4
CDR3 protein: ASSPTGGAYNEQF

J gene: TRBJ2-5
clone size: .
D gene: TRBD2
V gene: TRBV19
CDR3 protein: ASRIGLAGQETQY

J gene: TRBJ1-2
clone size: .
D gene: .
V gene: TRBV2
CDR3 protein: ASSYHGGYT

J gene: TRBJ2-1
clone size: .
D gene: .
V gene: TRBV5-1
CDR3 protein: ASSPGLQIYNEQF

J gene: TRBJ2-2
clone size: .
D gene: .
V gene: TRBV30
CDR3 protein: AWSFGINTGELF

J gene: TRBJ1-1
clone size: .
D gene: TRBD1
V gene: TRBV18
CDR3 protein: ASSTRQGQVNTEAF

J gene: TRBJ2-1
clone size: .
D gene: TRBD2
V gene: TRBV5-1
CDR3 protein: ASSQRTSGRANEQF

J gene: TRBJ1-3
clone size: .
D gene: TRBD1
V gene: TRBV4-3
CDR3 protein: ASSQRPLTGVGNTIY

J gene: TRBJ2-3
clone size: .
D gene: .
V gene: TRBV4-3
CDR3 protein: ASSQGPSSGTQY

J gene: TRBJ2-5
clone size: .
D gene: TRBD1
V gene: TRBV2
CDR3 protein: ASRVGGRETQY

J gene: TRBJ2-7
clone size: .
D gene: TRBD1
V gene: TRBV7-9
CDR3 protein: ASSLVPRQGPYEQY

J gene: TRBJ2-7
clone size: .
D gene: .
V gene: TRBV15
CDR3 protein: ATSREGGAPDEQY

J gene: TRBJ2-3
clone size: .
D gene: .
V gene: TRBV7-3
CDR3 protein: ASSRDSTDTQY

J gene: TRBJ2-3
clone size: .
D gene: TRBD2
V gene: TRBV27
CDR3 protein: ASRPTSGRAPDTQY

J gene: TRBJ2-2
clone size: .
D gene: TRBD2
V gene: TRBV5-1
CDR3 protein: ASSPLAGGENTGELF

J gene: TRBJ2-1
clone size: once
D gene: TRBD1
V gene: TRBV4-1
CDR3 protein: ASSPGQGAGNEQF

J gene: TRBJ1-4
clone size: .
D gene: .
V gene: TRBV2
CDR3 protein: ASSELAGLGEKLF

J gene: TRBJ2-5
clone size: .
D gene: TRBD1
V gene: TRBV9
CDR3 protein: ASSALGTGGETQY

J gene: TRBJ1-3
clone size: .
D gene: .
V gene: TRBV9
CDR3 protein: ASSVGQASTIY

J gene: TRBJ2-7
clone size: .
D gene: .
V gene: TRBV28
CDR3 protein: ASSLGTPYEQY

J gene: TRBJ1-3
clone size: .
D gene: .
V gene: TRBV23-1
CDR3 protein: ASSQSRRHTEPGNTIY

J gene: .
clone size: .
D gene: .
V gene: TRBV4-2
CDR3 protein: ASSQQPSASYEQY

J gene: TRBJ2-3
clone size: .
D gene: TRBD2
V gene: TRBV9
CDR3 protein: ASSVGAGGTDTQY

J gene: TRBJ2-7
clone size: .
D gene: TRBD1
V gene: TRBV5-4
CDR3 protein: ASSRGDRGYEQY

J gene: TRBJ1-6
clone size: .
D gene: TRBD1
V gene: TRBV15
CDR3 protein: ATRWDSHSPLH

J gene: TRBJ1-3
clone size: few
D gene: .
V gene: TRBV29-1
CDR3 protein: SVGWTHGNTIY

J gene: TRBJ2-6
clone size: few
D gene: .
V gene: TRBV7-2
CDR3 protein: ASSLAQGSDSGANVLT

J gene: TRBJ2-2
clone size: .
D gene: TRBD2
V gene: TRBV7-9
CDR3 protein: ASSGLAGGPNTGELF